This TCR beta chain was sequenced during a study of cytomegalovirus exposure and HLA in healthy donors. In the PCR, 60 Vbeta and 13 Jbeta primers were used. Method: immunoSEQ multiplex PCR; TCRdb's copy keeps in-frame clones and lacks some. The top ten clones hold 3% to 5% of a sample with more than 90,000 clones, approximately 85% of them seen once. V gave up 0 bases and J gave up 0 bases, with 5 bases separating them. Germline CDR1 and CDR2: SGHRS and YFSETQ. The CDR3 consists of 14 residues. This clone appeared once. V and J are TRBV5-1 and TRBJ2-3; no clear D. The receptor was derived from a man aged 25 to 40 in good health and CMV-seronegative. The sequencing input was PBMCs. CDR3 DNA sequence: TGCGCCAGCAGCTTGGACATCAGCACAGATACGCAGTATTTT. It specifies CASSLDISTDTQYF.